This TCR beta chain was sequenced for a study of blood T cells in healthy people across ages. CDR3 length equals 14 residues. Looked up from germline, CDR1 is MGHDK and CDR2 is SYGVNS. A J-beta primer mix and a sample-barcoded 5' primer were used in a second PCR of about 7 to 12 cycles. A single record per CDR3 protein comes from TCRdb applying MiXCR to the 5' RACE reads. This table holds about 1 million distinct CDR3 sequences, more than 40% found once. The V call is TRBV25-1, the J call TRBJ1-6; 7 nucleotides align to TRBD1. What was sequenced was blood. This clonotype was sampled from a woman aged 60 to 75 in good health. The CDR3 sequence is CATRRDSDNSPLHF. CDR3 nucleotide sequence: TGTGCTACGCGGAGGGACAGCGATAATTCACCCCTCCACTTT.